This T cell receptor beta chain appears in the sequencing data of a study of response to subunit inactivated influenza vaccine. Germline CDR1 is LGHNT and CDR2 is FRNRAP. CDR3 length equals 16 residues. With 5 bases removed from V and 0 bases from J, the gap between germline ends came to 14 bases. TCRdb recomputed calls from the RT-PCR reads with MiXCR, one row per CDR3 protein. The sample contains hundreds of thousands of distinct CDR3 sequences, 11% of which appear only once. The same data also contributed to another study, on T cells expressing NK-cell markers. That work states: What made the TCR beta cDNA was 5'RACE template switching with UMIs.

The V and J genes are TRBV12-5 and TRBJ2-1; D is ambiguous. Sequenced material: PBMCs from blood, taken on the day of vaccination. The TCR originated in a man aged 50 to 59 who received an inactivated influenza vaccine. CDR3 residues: CASGKNQVSSYNEQFF. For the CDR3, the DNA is TGTGCTAGTGGTAAAAATCAGGTGAGCTCCTACAATGAGCAGTTCTTC.